This T cell receptor beta chain originates from a study of blood T cell repertoires in COVID-19. Looking at the study overall: COVID-19 samples, acute and convalescent, were from the United States, Italy and Spain. Sample material is recorded as cDNA or gDNA derived from T cells, B-cell-depleted T cells, or PBMCs.

The germline CDR1 and CDR2 sequences are LGHNA and YNFKEQ. V trimming: 3 bases; J trimming: 2 bases; junction bases outside the gene matches: 11. This CDR3 has 17 residues. Only in-frame clones appear in the TCRdb table, and some are missing; sequencing was by immunoSEQ multiplex PCR. The table records 25,000 to 30,000 clones, less than 90% of them present only once. What was sequenced was peripheral blood. The receptor was derived from a man aged 70-80 years with active COVID-19. The chain combines TRBV4-2 with TRBJ1-1; 8 bases line up with TRBD1. The CDR3 bases are TGTGCCAGCAGCCAGGAACCAGGGACAGGCCTCAACACTGAAGCTTTCTTT. Encoded protein: CASSQEPGTGLNTEAFF.